Below, 27 T cell receptor beta chains from the same sample are listed, as sequenced in a study of blood T cell repertoires in COVID-19. This table comes from immunoSEQ multiplex PCR, and its TCRdb copy is limited to in-frame clones, with some not included. The data hold fewer than 250,000 clones, with about 83% observed a single time. Sequenced input: peripheral blood. Source of these receptors: a man in his fifties with acute or convalescent COVID-19.

The J gene is TRBJ1-2, the V gene TRBV27; 10 positions match TRBD1. Germline CDR1 reads MNHEY; CDR2 reads SMNVEV (reference sequence). The CDR3 loop spans 16 amino acids. J was trimmed by 4 bases and V by 5 bases; bases with no gene match: 10. The CDR3 region has the DNA TGTGCCAGCAGTCCCCAAAGGACAGGGGGAGGCTATGGCTACACCTTC. This sequence encodes CASSPQRTGGGYGYTF.

The chain couples TRBV14 to TRBJ1-2; the match to TRBD1 covers 8 bases. Germline V gene data show CDR1 as SGHDN and CDR2 as FVKESK. The CDR3 covers 13 residues. V gave up 0 bases and J gave up 13 bases; unmatched junction bases: 7. The CDR3 region has the DNA TGTGCCAGCAGCCAAGATATGAAGGACAGGGCCACCTTC. This translates into CASSQDMKDRATF.

The V gene is TRBV27, the J gene TRBJ1-1; D unclear. The ends were cut back, 6 bases at V and 3 bases at J, with 11 bases in the middle. In germline, CDR1 is MNHEY, CDR2 SMNVEV (reference sequence). CDR3 size: 13 residues. The CDR3, as DNA: TGTGCCAGCAGCCCTCTTTTCCACACTGAAGCTTTCTTT. Its protein product is CASSPLFHTEAFF.

This sequence joins TRBV10-2 and TRBJ2-5, with TRBD2 matching 15 bases. Germline assignment: CDR1 WSHSY and CDR2 SAAADI. This CDR3 contains 15 residues. The J segment lost 4 bases and the V segment lost 10 bases, leaving 7 bases of the junction unmatched. Here the CDR3 DNA reads TGCGCCACCACCGGACTAGCGGGAGGGGGAGAGACCCAGTACTTC. It translates to CATTGLAGGGETQYF.

The genes are TRBV5-1 and TRBJ2-7; D is unclear. V was cut by 0 bases and J by 7 bases, with 14 bases left in between. The CDR3 consists of 14 residues. Germline CDR1 SGHRS, CDR2 YFSETQ. CDR3 sequence: CASSLESGVREQYF. The CDR3 nucleotides are TGCGCCAGCAGCTTGGAGTCTGGCGTGAGGGAGCAGTACTTC.

The chain employs TRBV6-5 and TRBJ1-6; D is unclear. The CDR3 consists of 13 residues. Trimming left V 5 bases short and J 14 bases short, with 16 bases between. Germline-derived CDR1 and CDR2 are MNHEY and SVGAGI. The chain's CDR3 is CASSPAGRRSLHF. DNA for the CDR3: TGTGCCAGCAGTCCCGCGGGGAGAAGATCCCTCCACTTT.

The V call is TRBV13, the J call TRBJ1-4; perhaps TRBD1 as D (5 bases). The CDR3 totals 16 residues. The germline gives CDR1 PRHDT, CDR2 FYEKMQ (reference sequence). With 5 bases removed from V and 3 bases from J, the gap between germline ends came to 16 bases. The CDR3: CASSLLTGGANEKLFF. The DNA of the CDR3 is TGTGCCAGCAGCCTTTTAACGGGGGGAGCTAATGAAAAACTGTTTTTT.

V is TRBV14 and J is TRBJ1-6, with 7 positions matching TRBD1. The germline V gene has CDR1 SGHDN and CDR2 FVKESK. The CDR3 is 19 residues long. J was trimmed by 7 bases and V by 0 bases; bases with no gene match: 15. CDR3 residues: CASSQDSKTGSLRNSPLHF. The DNA for the CDR3 is TGTGCCAGCAGCCAAGATTCAAAGACAGGGTCCTTGCGGAATTCACCCCTCCACTTT.

This clone was seen once. The rearrangement joins TRBV28 to TRBJ2-7; 8 nucleotides match TRBD2. J lost 6 bases, V lost 6 bases, and 7 bases had no gene match. This CDR3 comprises 13 residues. Germline V gene data show CDR1 as MDHEN and CDR2 as SYDVKM. CDR3 bases: TGTGCCAGCAGGGAAACGGGAGGGCGCGAGCAGTACTTC. Its protein is CASRETGGREQYF.

The chain links TRBV3-1 (or the pseudogene TRBV3-2) to TRBJ1-2, with D possibly TRBD1 on 5 matching bases. Trimming took off 3 bases at V and 4 bases at J, with 15 bases between the two ends. CDR3 length: 15 amino acids. Germline assignment: CDR1 LGHDT and CDR2 YNNKEL (reference sequence). Written as DNA, the CDR3 is TGTGCCAGCAGCCACCGGCCGACAGACCGCTATGGCTACACCTTC. This encodes CASSHRPTDRYGYTF.

The chain employs TRBV6-1 and TRBJ1-1; TRBD1 matches at 9 bases. Trimming at V came to 4 bases and at J to 1 base, leaving 7 bases not matched to a gene. The CDR3 is 16 residues long. The V gene's germline CDR1 is MNHNS and CDR2 SASEGT. In DNA form, the CDR3 reads TGTGCCAGCAGTGGCGGGACAGGGATTGGGAACACTGAAGCTTTCTTT. This codes for CASSGGTGIGNTEAFF.

This chain links TRBV18 with TRBJ1-5, with TRBD1 identical over 8 bases. Germline V gives CDR1 KGHSH, CDR2 LQKENI. J gave up 9 bases and V 2 bases, and 6 bases lay outside the gene matches. The CDR3 length is 14 residues. CDR3 in DNA: TGTGCCAGCTCACCATCAGGGGGCTATTCGCCCCAGCATTTT. Translation: CASSPSGGYSPQHF.

V is TRBV27 and J is TRBJ2-1, with 8 positions matching TRBD1. CDR1 is MNHEY, CDR2 SMNVEV, per germline (reference sequence). Unmatched junction bases numbered 14, after V lost 7 bases and J lost 9 bases. The CDR3 spans 15 residues. As DNA, the CDR3 is TGTGCCAGCAACCACGGACAGGGAGCGCTCCCTGAGCAGTTCTTC. Translation gives CASNHGQGALPEQFF.

The genes are TRBV25-1 and TRBJ1-5; TRBD1 aligns across 7 bases. Germline V gives CDR1 MGHDK, CDR2 SYGVNS. The CDR3 is 16 residues long. Trimming cost V 5 bases and J 0 bases; bases outside gene matches: 7. CDR3 region: CASSLGGPISNQPQHF. The DNA of the CDR3 is TGTGCCAGCAGTTTAGGGGGCCCCATTAGCAATCAGCCCCAGCATTTT.

CDR3 loop: CASTMAGDKGYTF. CDR3 nucleotides: TGTGCCAGCACCATGGCAGGGGATAAAGGCTACACCTTC. V gene TRBV2 combines with J gene TRBJ1-2, with D perhaps TRBD1 (6 bases). The CDR3 is 13 amino acids. Between the trimmed V and J ends, which lost 7 bases and 8 bases, there was a span of 17 bases. Germline values: CDR1 SNHLY, CDR2 FYNNEI.

The J gene is TRBJ1-3, the V gene TRBV11-3; the D is unclear. The CDR3 sequence is 16 residues long. Germline CDR1 and CDR2: SGHNT and YENEEA. V dropped 5 bases and J dropped 1 base, with 15 bases sitting between them. The CDR3 loop reads CASSPMIGDSGNTIYF. CDR3 nucleotides: TGTGCCAGCAGCCCGATGATCGGGGATTCTGGAAACACCATATATTTT.

The J gene is TRBJ1-4, the V gene TRBV10-3; 12 bases fit TRBD1. This CDR3 is 17 amino acids long. The J segment lost 2 bases and the V segment lost 6 bases, leaving 7 bases of the junction unmatched. The germline V gene encodes CDR1 ENHRY and CDR2 SYGVKD. CDR3 loop: CAIRGTGGEGTNEKLFF. The CDR3 DNA follows: TGTGCCATCAGGGGGACAGGGGGCGAAGGGACTAATGAAAAACTGTTTTTT.

The chain has TRBV5-6 and TRBJ2-5; TRBD2 matches 7 bases. The CDR3 loop spans 15 amino acids. V dropped 4 bases and J dropped 4; count of bases not matched to a gene: 10. The germline CDR1 and CDR2 sequences are SGHDT and YYEEEE. The CDR3 spells CASSRSGGGGETQYF. CDR3 nucleotide sequence: TGTGCCAGCAGCCGATCGGGCGGGGGAGGAGAGACCCAGTACTTC.

The chain is built from TRBV19 and TRBJ1-6; possibly TRBD1 for D (6 bases). CDR1 and CDR2 (germline): LNHDA, SQIVND (reference sequence). Trimming took off 4 bases at V and 4 bases at J, with 17 bases between the two ends. This CDR3 region has 17 residues. CDR3 sequence reads: CASSSTPGTKYNSPLHF. CDR3 DNA: TGTGCCAGTAGTAGTACCCCCGGGACAAAGTATAATTCACCCCTCCACTTT. Looking up the rest from reference TRBV19 and TRBJ1-6 gives the full variable domain: DGGITQSPKYLFRKEGQNVTLSCEQNLNHDAMYWYRQDPGQGLRLIYYSQIVNDFQKGDIAEGYSVSREKKESFPLTVTSAQKNPTAFYLCASSSTPGTKYNSPLHFGNGTRLTVT.

The chain combines TRBV5-4 with TRBJ1-6; 8 bases agree with TRBD1. Germline CDR1 SGHNT, CDR2 YYREEE (reference sequence). The CDR3 sequence is 15 residues long. With V trimmed by 0 bases and J by 8 bases, 4 bases remained unmatched. CDR3 residues: CASSLVGTGDSPLHF. In DNA, the CDR3 is TGTGCCAGCAGCTTGGTAGGGACAGGAGATTCACCCCTCCACTTT.

The V and J genes are TRBV7-8 and TRBJ1-2, with a possible D match to TRBD1 (5 bases). V lost 1 base and J 5 bases, leaving 17 bases between the germline ends. The germline V gene has CDR1 SGHVS and CDR2 FQNEAQ. This CDR3 has 16 residues. CDR3 amino acids: CASSLGSGGVEYGYTF. In DNA form, the CDR3 reads TGTGCCAGCAGCTTAGGATCTGGAGGGGTCGAGTATGGCTACACCTTC.

The rearrangement links TRBV12-3 or TRBV12-4 to TRBJ1-1; D call uncertain. The CDR3 is made up of 13 amino acids. Trimming left V 2 bases short and J 4 bases short, with 8 bases between. The CDR3 sequence is CASSLISGTEAFF. The CDR3 DNA reads as TGTGCCAGCAGTTTAATTAGTGGCACTGAAGCTTTCTTT.

The chain combines TRBV5-1 with TRBJ2-5; possibly TRBD2 for D (6 bases). The germline V gene encodes CDR1 SGHRS and CDR2 YFSETQ. The CDR3 consists of 14 residues. The V end lost 2 bases, the J end lost 2 bases, and 10 bases lay between the germline ends. The CDR3 reads CASSLGTPQETQYF. CDR3 DNA sequence: TGCGCCAGCAGCTTAGGGACTCCTCAAGAGACCCAGTACTTC.

The rearrangement links TRBV19 to TRBJ2-1, with 7 nucleotides matching TRBD1. This CDR3 spans 15 amino acids. The V and J ends lost 3 bases and 6 bases, in that order; junction bases with no gene match: 8. Per the germline V gene, CDR1 is LNHDA and CDR2 is SQIVND (reference sequence). The CDR3 DNA reads TGTGCCAGTAGTATTGCCTCGGGACAGCTCAATGAGCAGTTCTTC. As protein: CASSIASGQLNEQFF.

The rearrangement uses TRBV11-2 and TRBJ1-3; D might be TRBD1 (6 bases). Germline V gene lookup returns CDR1 SGHAT and CDR2 FQNNGV. Trimming took 2 bases from V and 4 from J, leaving 12 bases between them. The CDR3 is made up of 15 amino acids. CDR3: CASSLFAQGGNTIYF. CDR3 in DNA: TGTGCCAGCAGCTTATTCGCACAGGGAGGAAACACCATATATTTT.

The rearrangement links TRBV19 to TRBJ2-4; D may be TRBD1 (5 bases). CDR1 and CDR2 from the germline V gene are LNHDA and SQIVND (reference sequence). V lost 5 bases, J lost 5 bases, and 7 bases lay in between. The CDR3 spans 12 residues. CDR3 region: CASSLRENIQYF. The CDR3 region has the DNA TGTGCCAGTAGTCTCAGGGAAAACATTCAGTACTTC.

The gene calls are TRBV28 and TRBJ2-3; 15 positions agree with TRBD2. This CDR3 has 19 residues. V shed 4 bases and J 4 bases; nucleotides not matched to a gene: 12. Germline CDR1 is MDHEN and CDR2 is SYDVKM. CDR3 region: CASSSDDVGTSGRPDTQYF. CDR3 coding DNA: TGTGCCAGCAGTTCGGATGACGTAGGGACTAGCGGGAGGCCAGATACGCAGTATTTT.